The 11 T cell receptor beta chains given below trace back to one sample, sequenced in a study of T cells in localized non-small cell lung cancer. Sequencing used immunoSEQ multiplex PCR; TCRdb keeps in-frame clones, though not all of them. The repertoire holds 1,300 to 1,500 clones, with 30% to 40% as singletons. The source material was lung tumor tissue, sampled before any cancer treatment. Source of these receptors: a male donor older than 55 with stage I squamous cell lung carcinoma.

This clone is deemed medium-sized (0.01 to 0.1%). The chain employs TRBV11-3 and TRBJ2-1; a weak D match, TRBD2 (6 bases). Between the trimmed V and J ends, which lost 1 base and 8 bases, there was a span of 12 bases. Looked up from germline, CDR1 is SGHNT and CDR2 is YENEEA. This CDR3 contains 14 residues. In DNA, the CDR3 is TGTGCCAGCAGCTTAGGGGACTCGAGGGATGAGCAGTTCTTC. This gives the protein CASSLGDSRDEQFF.

CDR3 bases: TGCAGCGTTGTGGGTAGCGGGAGGAACACCGGGGAGCTGTTTTTT. Amino acids: CSVVGSGRNTGELFF. V usage is TRBV29-1 and J usage is TRBJ2-2; 9 bases map to TRBD2. Germline CDR1 reads SQVTM; CDR2 reads ANQGSEA. The V and J ends lost 4 bases and 1 base, in that order; junction bases with no gene match: 4. The CDR3 spans 15 residues.

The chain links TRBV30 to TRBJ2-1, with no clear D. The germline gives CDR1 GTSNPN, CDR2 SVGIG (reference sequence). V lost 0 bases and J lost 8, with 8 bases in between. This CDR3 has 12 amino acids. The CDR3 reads CAWSVGPDEQFF. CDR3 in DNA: TGTGCCTGGAGTGTAGGTCCGGATGAGCAGTTCTTC.

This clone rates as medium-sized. CDR3 in amino acids: CASSYLGNPGYEQYF. CDR3 bases: TGTGCCAGCAGTTACTTGGGCAACCCTGGCTACGAGCAGTACTTC. The rearrangement links TRBV6-8 to TRBJ2-7; D unresolved. CDR3 length: 15 amino acids. CDR1 and CDR2 (germline): MNHGY, SAAAGT. V lost 1 base and J 3 bases, leaving 13 bases between the germline ends.

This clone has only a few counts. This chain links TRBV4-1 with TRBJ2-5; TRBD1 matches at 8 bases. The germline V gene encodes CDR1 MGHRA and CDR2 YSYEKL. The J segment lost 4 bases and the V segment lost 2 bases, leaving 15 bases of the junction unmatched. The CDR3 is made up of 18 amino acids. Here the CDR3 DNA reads TGCGCCAGCAGCCAACTCATTACCCAGGGGGCGCAGGGAGAGACCCAGTACTTC. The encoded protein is CASSQLITQGAQGETQYF.

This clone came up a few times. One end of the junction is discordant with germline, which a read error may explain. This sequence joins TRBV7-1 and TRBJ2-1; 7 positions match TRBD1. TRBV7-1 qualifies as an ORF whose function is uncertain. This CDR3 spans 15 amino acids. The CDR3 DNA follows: TGTACCAGCAGCCTAGAGGGGGCCTCCTACAATGAGCAGTTCTTC. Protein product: CTSSLEGASYNEQFF.

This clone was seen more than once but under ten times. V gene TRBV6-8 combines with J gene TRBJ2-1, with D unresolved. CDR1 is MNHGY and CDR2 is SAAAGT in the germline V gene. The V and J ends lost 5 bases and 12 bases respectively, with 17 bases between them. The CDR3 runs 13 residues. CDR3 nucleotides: TGTGCCAGCAGTGCCACTTCGGTTAGGTCGCAGTTCTTC. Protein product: CASSATSVRSQFF.

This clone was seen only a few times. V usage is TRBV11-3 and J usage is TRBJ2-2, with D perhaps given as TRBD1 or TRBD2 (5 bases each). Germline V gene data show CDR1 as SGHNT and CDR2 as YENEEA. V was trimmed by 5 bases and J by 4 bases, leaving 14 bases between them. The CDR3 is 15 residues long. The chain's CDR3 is CASSAIYGTTGELFF. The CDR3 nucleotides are TGTGCCAGCAGCGCAATTTACGGGACCACCGGGGAGCTGTTTTTT.

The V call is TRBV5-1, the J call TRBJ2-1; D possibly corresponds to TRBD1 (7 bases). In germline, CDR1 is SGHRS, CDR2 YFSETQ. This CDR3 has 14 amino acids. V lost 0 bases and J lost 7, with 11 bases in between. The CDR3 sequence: CASSLGAGGNEQFF. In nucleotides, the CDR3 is TGCGCCAGCAGCTTGGGTGCAGGGGGGAATGAGCAGTTCTTC.

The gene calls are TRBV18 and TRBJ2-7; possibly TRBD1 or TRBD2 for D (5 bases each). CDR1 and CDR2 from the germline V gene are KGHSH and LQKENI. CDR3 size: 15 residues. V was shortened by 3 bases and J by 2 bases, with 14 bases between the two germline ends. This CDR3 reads CASSPRGTSAYEQYF. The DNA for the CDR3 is TGTGCCAGCTCACCTAGAGGGACGTCAGCCTACGAGCAGTACTTC.

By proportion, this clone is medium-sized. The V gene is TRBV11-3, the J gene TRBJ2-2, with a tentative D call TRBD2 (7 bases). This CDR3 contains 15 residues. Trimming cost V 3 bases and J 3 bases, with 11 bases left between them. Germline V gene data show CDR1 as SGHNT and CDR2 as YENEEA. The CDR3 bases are TGTGCCAGCAGCTTGCGGGGGCGCGACACCGGGGAGCTGTTTTTT. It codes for CASSLRGRDTGELFF.